The rows below give T cell receptor beta chains drawn from one sample of a study of T cells in tuberculosis. Assay used: immunoSEQ multiplex PCR; TCRdb lists only in-frame clones, some missing. The sample holds 33,000 or so clones, 93% seen once. The specimen was PBMCs. All receptors derive from a donor aged 10-29 years with latent tuberculosis or without tuberculosis infection. Each CDR3 is given with its conserved first and last residue. Each record gives: V gene, D gene, J gene, clone size, CDR3 protein, CDR3 DNA. The D gene is left open where the match is weak. Clone size, where shown, is once, few, many, or a class for clones that have expanded.

>TRBV19|TRBD1|TRBJ2-7|.
CASSLLPKGADEQYF
TGTGCCAGTAGTCTACTCCCCAAGGGGGCAGACGAGCAGTACTTC
>TRBV19|.|TRBJ2-2|.
CASSIRGTGELFF
TGTGCCAGTAGTATACGGGGGACCGGGGAGCTGTTTTTT
>TRBV28|TRBD1|TRBJ1-5|.
CASSPPDRGHQPQHF
TGTGCCAGCAGTCCACCAGACAGGGGACATCAGCCCCAGCATTTT
>TRBV5-4|.|TRBJ1-5|.
CASSSQGSHQPQHF
TGTGCCAGCAGCTCACAGGGTAGTCATCAGCCCCAGCATTTT
>TRBV7-2|.|TRBJ2-3|.
CASSGRSGGSTDTQYF
TGTGCCAGCAGCGGACGATCAGGGGGGAGCACAGATACGCAGTATTTT
>TRBV29-1|.|TRBJ2-2|.
CSVSLGGPTGELFF
TGCAGCGTTTCCCTGGGGGGTCCAACCGGGGAGCTGTTTTTT
>TRBV19|.|TRBJ1-6|.
CASSIRQGNSPLHF
TGTGCCAGTAGTATTCGTCAGGGTAATTCACCCCTCCACTTT
>TRBV11-2|.|TRBJ2-1|.
CASSPVGIAPTNEQFF
TGTGCCAGCAGCCCAGTCGGCATAGCCCCTACCAATGAGCAGTTCTTC
>TRBV19|.|TRBJ1-1|.
CASSIMGAGLKNTEAFF
TGTGCCAGTAGTATTATGGGGGCAGGACTGAAGAACACTGAAGCTTTCTTT
>TRBV7-2|.|TRBJ2-3|.
CASSLTSGSTDTQYF
TGTGCCAGCAGCTTAACGTCAGGGAGCACAGATACGCAGTATTTT
>TRBV9|.|TRBJ2-7|.
CASSASVWAPYEQYF
TGTGCCAGCAGCGCCTCGGTCTGGGCCCCTTACGAGCAGTACTTC
>TRBV6-5|.|TRBJ1-2|.
CASSPDRAYGYTF
TGTGCCAGCAGTCCGGACAGAGCATATGGCTACACCTTC
>TRBV29-1|TRBD1|TRBJ2-7|once
CSVLDRATYEQYF
TGCAGCGTTCTGGACAGGGCCACCTACGAGCAGTACTTC
>TRBV9|TRBD1|TRBJ2-7|.
CASSRSIFGDSTSYEQYF
TGTGCCAGCAGCCGTAGTATATTTGGGGACAGTACCTCCTACGAGCAGTACTTC
>TRBV5-1|TRBD1|TRBJ2-3|.
CASSLSGTGEGTGDTQYF
TGCGCCAGCAGCCTGTCCGGGACAGGGGAGGGGACGGGAGATACGCAGTATTTT
>TRBV11-2|.|TRBJ2-7|.
CASSLAEGTYEQYF
TGTGCCAGCAGCTTAGCTGAGGGTACCTACGAGCAGTACTTC
>TRBV9|TRBD1|TRBJ1-6|.
CASSVTGGHSPLHF
TGTGCCAGCAGCGTGACAGGGGGCCATTCACCCCTCCACTTT
>TRBV15|.|TRBJ2-5|medium-sized
CATSRAPEIQETQYF
TGTGCCACCAGCAGAGCCCCAGAAATCCAAGAGACCCAGTACTTC
>TRBV11-1|.|TRBJ1-1|.
CASSPTGWGNTEAFF
TGTGCCAGCAGCCCAACAGGGTGGGGGAACACTGAAGCTTTCTTT
>TRBV5-1|TRBD1|TRBJ2-2|.
CASSSTPDRATGELFF
TGCGCCAGCAGCTCGACCCCGGACAGGGCCACCGGGGAGCTGTTTTTT
>TRBV14|.|TRBJ2-1|.
CASSMSSYNEQFF
TGTGCCAGCAGTATGAGCTCCTACAATGAGCAGTTCTTC
>TRBV6-1|TRBD1|TRBJ1-2|.
CASSEAWDRRDYTF
TGTGCCAGCAGTGAAGCGTGGGACAGGCGGGACTACACCTTC
>TRBV6-5|.|TRBJ2-7|.
CASGRGNEQYF
TGTGCCAGCGGTAGGGGGAACGAGCAGTACTTC
>TRBV19|TRBD1|TRBJ2-7|.
CASSTRDRHYEQYF
TGTGCCAGTAGTACCCGGGACAGACACTACGAGCAGTACTTC
>TRBV7-6|.|TRBJ1-5|once
CASSLGRSVYSNQPQHF
TGTGCCAGCAGCTTAGGTCGGAGCGTTTATAGCAATCAGCCCCAGCATTTT
>TRBV11-3|.|TRBJ2-1|.
CASSLGLSGLGNEQFF
TGTGCCAGCAGCCTCGGACTCAGCGGGCTAGGGAATGAGCAGTTCTTC
>TRBV10-3|.|TRBJ1-2|.
CAISSGSYGYTF
TGTGCCATCAGTTCAGGGTCCTATGGCTACACCTTC
>TRBV4-3|.|TRBJ1-1|.
CASSQDNFEAFF
TGCGCCAGCAGCCAAGATAACTTTGAAGCTTTCTTT
>TRBV6-1|.|TRBJ1-5|.
CASKLEGGWDQPQHF
TGTGCCAGCAAATTAGAGGGAGGTTGGGATCAGCCCCAGCATTTT
>TRBV12-5|TRBD1|TRBJ1-3|.
CASGLFPSVLNRGYSSGNTIYF
TGTGCTAGTGGTTTGTTCCCCTCTGTCCTAAACAGGGGGTATAGTTCTGGAAACACCATATATTTT
>TRBV30|TRBD1|TRBJ1-2|.
CAREDRVVDGYTF
TGTGCCAGAGAGGACAGGGTGGTCGATGGCTACACCTTC
>TRBV19|.|TRBJ2-7|.
CASSIAQGTYEQYF
TGTGCCAGTAGTATAGCGCAGGGGACCTACGAGCAGTACTTC
>TRBV6-7|TRBD1|TRBJ2-2|.
CAIPNRGEAGELFF
TGTGCCATCCCGAACAGGGGAGAGGCCGGGGAGCTGTTTTTT
>TRBV10-2|TRBD2|TRBJ2-7|once
CATGGLASEQYF
TGCGCCACGGGCGGACTAGCGAGCGAGCAGTACTTC
>TRBV18|.|TRBJ1-4|.
CASSLRQATNEKLFF
TGTGCCAGCTCACTAAGACAGGCGACTAATGAAAAACTGTTTTTT
>TRBV4-1|TRBD1|TRBJ2-7|.
CASSQWDRGPYEQYF
TGCGCCAGCAGCCAATGGGACAGGGGGCCCTACGAGCAGTACTTC
>TRBV7-9|.|TRBJ2-7|.
CASSSLSNEQYF
TGTGCCAGCAGCTCCCTATCAAACGAGCAGTACTTC
>TRBV7-3|TRBD2|TRBJ2-1|.
CASSRTSGEDEQFF
TGTGCCAGCAGCCGGACTAGCGGGGAGGATGAGCAGTTCTTC
>TRBV5-8|.|TRBJ2-7|once
CASSPEYEQYF
TGTGCCAGCAGCCCCGAGTACGAGCAGTACTTC
>TRBV18|TRBD2|TRBJ2-1|.
CASSPSGAVSYNEQFF
TGTGCCAGCTCACCTAGCGGGGCCGTTTCCTACAATGAGCAGTTCTTC
>TRBV9|TRBD2|TRBJ2-2|.
CASPRRSGMDVGELFF
TGTGCCAGCCCACGGAGGAGCGGGATGGATGTCGGGGAGCTGTTTTTT
>TRBV29-1|.|TRBJ1-6|.
CSVMTTGNSPLHF
TGCAGCGTTATGACGACGGGGAATTCACCCCTCCACTTT
>TRBV7-8|.|TRBJ1-2|.
CASSAQSPGNFYGYTF
TGTGCCAGCAGCGCCCAGAGCCCCGGGAACTTCTATGGCTACACCTTC
>TRBV6-6|.|TRBJ1-5|.
CASSYSRDQPQHF
TGTGCCAGCAGTTACAGTCGCGATCAGCCCCAGCATTTT
>TRBV5-1|TRBD1|TRBJ1-1|.
CASSADRMNTEAFF
TGCGCCAGCAGCGCGGACAGGATGAACACTGAAGCTTTCTTT
>TRBV19|TRBD1|TRBJ1-2|.
CASLTSGTGDYGYTF
TGTGCCAGTCTTACCTCCGGGACAGGGGACTATGGCTACACCTTC